These 24 T cell receptor beta chains were all obtained from the same sample, sequenced in a study of T cells in Graves' hyperthyroidism and ophthalmopathy (dated by TCRdb to the late 2010s). Libraries were made using multiplex PCR. Instrument used: Illumina HiSeq 2000. Amplification of TCR beta CDR3 regions was carried out from RNA transcripts. The first round of RT-PCR for the TCR CDR3 was performed with the HTBI primer set and the Qiagen OneStep RT-PCR kit. TCRdb's own reprocessing of the public reads used fastp at Q25 and MiXCR and kept productive beta chains. Each CDR3 protein gets just one entry, which takes the most common genes and DNA from the rows behind it. Counted in this sample were some 600,000 distinct CDR3 sequences; approximately 15% of them appeared once. The biggest ten clones account for less than 6% of the sample. The specimen was blood. The receptors were gathered from a woman aged 30 to 39 with Graves' hyperthyroidism that later progressed to Graves' ophthalmopathy.

This clonotype turned up a few times. The chain combines TRBV19 with TRBJ2-2; 9 bases fit TRBD2. This CDR3 has 15 residues. Germline V lookup: CDR1 LNHDA, CDR2 SQIVND (reference sequence). Germline trimming cut 6 bases from V and 6 bases from J; bases unmatched to any gene: 8. For the CDR3, the DNA is TGTGCCAGTAGGCTTCTAGCGGGAACTGCCGGGGAGCTGTTTTTT. Amino acids: CASRLLAGTAGELFF.

This clonotype showed up just a few times. The DNA for the CDR3 is TGTGCCAGCAACCTCTGGCGGGAGGGGATATTTCATGAGCAGTTCTTC. It yields the protein CASNLWREGIFHEQFF. The chain recombines TRBV9 with TRBJ2-1; TRBD2 agrees at 9 bases. Per the germline V gene, CDR1 is SGDLS and CDR2 is YYNGEE. V shed 6 bases, J shed 8 bases, and the junction held 15 bases outside the gene matches. The CDR3 runs 16 residues.

This clonotype was counted between two and nine times. The chain couples TRBV24-1 to TRBJ2-4; D is unresolved. The CDR3 runs 16 residues. Trimming took off 3 bases at V and 0 bases at J, with 11 bases between the two ends. Germline CDR1 KGHDR, CDR2 SFDVKD. The CDR3 spells CATSDSRTLAKNIQYF. Here the CDR3 DNA reads TGTGCCACCAGTGATAGTCGGACCTTAGCCAAAAACATTCAGTACTTC.

Ten or more counts support this clonotype. The chain couples TRBV11-1 to TRBJ2-2, with D hard to call. Germline CDR1 reads SGHAT; CDR2 reads FQDESV (reference sequence). Deletions cut 0 bases from V and 3 bases from J, with 11 bases between. This CDR3 has 16 residues. In nucleotides, the CDR3 is TGTGCCAGCAGCTTAGCGGATACACCATACACCGGGGAGCTGTTTTTT. Translating it yields CASSLADTPYTGELFF.

This clonotype occurred many times. V and J are TRBV12-3 or TRBV12-4 and TRBJ1-4; no definite D call. V lost 6 bases, J lost 0 bases, and 11 bases lay in between. The CDR3 extends over 15 amino acids. CDR3 region: CASSQTEATNEKLFF. The CDR3 nucleotides read TGTGCCAGCAGCCAAACAGAGGCAACTAATGAAAAACTGTTTTTT.

This clonotype was seen ten or more times. This sequence joins TRBV30 and TRBJ2-5; 10 bases align to TRBD2. CDR1 GTSNPN and CDR2 SVGIG come from the germline V gene (reference sequence). The CDR3 extends over 14 amino acids. With 2 bases clipped from V and 4 bases from J, the junction kept 4 bases outside the gene matches. The CDR3: CAWSRLAGGETQYF. Written as DNA, the CDR3 is TGTGCCTGGAGTAGGTTAGCGGGAGGAGAGACCCAGTACTTC.

This clonotype was counted many times. V gene TRBV20-1 combines with J gene TRBJ2-1, with 12 bases fitting TRBD2. Germline V CDR1 and CDR2: DFQATT, SNEGSKA (reference sequence). The CDR3 runs 16 residues. Trimming cost V 3 bases and J 1 base; bases outside gene matches: 4. CDR3 residues: CSARTTSGSSYNEQFF. The CDR3 DNA reads TGCAGTGCTAGGACGACTAGCGGGAGTTCCTACAATGAGCAGTTCTTC.

V is TRBV5-4 and J is TRBJ1-1, with a possible D match to TRBD1 (5 bases). V lost 2 bases and J 2 bases, leaving 13 bases between the germline ends. This CDR3 is 15 amino acids long. In germline, CDR1 is SGHNT, CDR2 YYREEE (reference sequence). CDR3 nucleotides: TGTGCCAGCAGCTTAGACGGGGGGAGCAACACTGAAGCTTTCTTT. The encoded protein is CASSLDGGSNTEAFF.

This clonotype was picked up many times. The V and J genes are TRBV2 and TRBJ2-1; no clear D. CDR1 SNHLY and CDR2 FYNNEI come from the germline V gene. V was clipped by 1 base and J by 3 bases, with 13 bases between them. The CDR3 spans 16 residues. The CDR3 DNA sequence: TGTGCCAGCAGTGAAGGTTGGTTAGATAACTACAATGAGCAGTTCTTC. It codes for CASSEGWLDNYNEQFF.

This clonotype has just a few counts. The rearrangement uses TRBV4-3 and TRBJ1-5; 7 nucleotides line up with TRBD1. This CDR3 region has 17 residues. With 0 bases clipped from V and 0 bases from J, the junction kept 5 bases outside the gene matches. CDR1 is LGHNA and CDR2 is YSLEER in the germline V gene. This CDR3 is CASSQDPQGYSNQPQHF. CDR3 DNA sequence: TGCGCCAGCAGCCAAGACCCACAGGGGTATAGCAATCAGCCCCAGCATTTT.

This clonotype turned up a few times. This rearrangement joins TRBV3-1 to TRBJ2-5; 7 bases map to TRBD1. The CDR3 has 14 amino acids. The V and J ends lost 10 bases and 5 bases, in that order; junction bases with no gene match: 13. Germline values: CDR1 LGHDT, CDR2 YNNKEL (reference sequence). The CDR3 is CAITRDRRAETQYF. The CDR3 DNA reads as TGTGCCATCACCCGGGACAGAAGGGCGGAGACCCAGTACTTC.

This clonotype was observed at least ten times. This sequence joins TRBV5-8 and TRBJ2-7; D is undetermined. This CDR3 comprises 12 residues. V gave up 0 bases and J gave up 3 bases, with 4 bases separating them. Germline assignment: CDR1 SGHTS and CDR2 YDEGEE. The CDR3 region has the DNA TGTGCCAGCAGCTTGGTGGTCTACGAGCAGTACTTC. Its protein product is CASSLVVYEQYF. The full variable domain, completed using reference TRBV5-8 and TRBJ2-7, is EAGVTQSPTHLIKTRGQQATLRCSPISGHTSVYWYQQALGLGLQFLLWYDEGEERNRGNFPPRFSGRQFPNYSSELNVNALELEDSALYLCASSLVVYEQYFGPGTRLTVT.

This clonotype was recorded many times. V gene TRBV3-1 combines with J gene TRBJ1-2, with a tentative D call TRBD1 (5 bases). The germline CDR1 and CDR2 sequences are LGHDT and YNNKEL (reference sequence). The CDR3 has 15 amino acids. The V and J ends lost 4 bases and 0 bases respectively, with 12 bases between them. The CDR3 here is CASSRGGAANYGYTF. CDR3 nucleotide sequence: TGTGCCAGCAGCCGTGGAGGGGCGGCTAACTATGGCTACACCTTC.

This clonotype was recorded at least ten times. The chain combines TRBV12-3 or TRBV12-4 with TRBJ2-7, with TRBD2 identical over 9 bases. Trimming removed 1 base from V and 6 bases from J; junction bases left unmatched: 10. This CDR3 region has 16 residues. CDR3 in DNA: TGTGCCAGCAGTTTAGGGGCGGGAGGGCCTTGGTTCGAGCAGTACTTC. Translation: CASSLGAGGPWFEQYF.

This clonotype was found many times. The chain uses TRBV11-3 and TRBJ2-4; D may be TRBD1 (6 bases). Germline assignment: CDR1 SGHNT and CDR2 YENEEA. The ends were cut back, 3 bases at V and 9 bases at J, with 15 bases in the middle. This CDR3 is built from 14 residues. The CDR3 region is CASSLGAGSSIQYF. CDR3 bases: TGTGCCAGCAGCTTGGGGGCAGGGTCGAGCATTCAGTACTTC.

The table lists this clonotype with a few counts. The chain has TRBV18 and TRBJ1-4; TRBD1 might be the D (5 bases). Germline CDR1 reads KGHSH; CDR2 reads LQKENI. Trimming shortened V by 0 bases and J by 3 bases, and 8 bases separated the two germline ends. This CDR3 is built from 15 residues. CDR3 DNA: TGTGCCAGCTCACCACCGGAGGGGTCTAATGAAAAACTGTTTTTT. Its protein is CASSPPEGSNEKLFF.

This clonotype was detected many times. The V call is TRBV12-3 or TRBV12-4, the J call TRBJ2-7, with D possibly TRBD1 on 6 matching bases. The ends were cut back, 6 bases at V and 3 bases at J, with 15 bases in the middle. CDR3 size: 14 residues. The chain's CDR3 is CASSLTGRLYEQYF. CDR3 sequence (DNA): TGTGCCAGCAGCCTGACAGGCCGTCTCTACGAGCAGTACTTC.

This clonotype has at least ten counts. The gene calls are TRBV11-2 and TRBJ2-3, with TRBD2 as a possible D gene (5 bases). Germline V gene sequence: CDR1 SGHAT, CDR2 FQNNGV. The CDR3 consists of 14 residues. V was shortened by 3 bases and J by 6 bases, with 13 bases between the two germline ends. In DNA form, the CDR3 reads TGTGCCAGCAGCTTTCGTGACTACCCTGATACGCAGTATTTT. Protein sequence: CASSFRDYPDTQYF.

J is TRBJ1-2 and V is TRBV20-1; D ambiguous. This CDR3 contains 13 residues. Per germline, CDR1 DFQATT and CDR2 SNEGSKA (reference sequence). V shed 6 bases and J shed 3 bases, with 14 bases lying between them. The CDR3 here is CSARFRTDYGYTF. The CDR3 nucleotides read TGCAGTGCAAGGTTCCGGACTGACTATGGCTACACCTTC.

This clonotype was seen ten or more times. The chain is built from TRBV15 and TRBJ2-1; 7 bases line up with TRBD2. The ends lost 5 bases at V and 3 bases at J; junction bases unmatched: 13. There are 17 residues in the CDR3. The germline gives CDR1 LNHNV, CDR2 YYDKDF (reference sequence). The CDR3 DNA is TGTGCCACCAGCGCAACAGCGGGGAGGGATTACTACAATGAGCAGTTCTTC. Translating it yields CATSATAGRDYYNEQFF. Drawing the rest from reference TRBV15 and TRBJ2-1, the complete variable domain is DAMVIQNPRYQVTQFGKPVTLSCSQTLNHNVMYWYQQKSSQAPKLLFHYYDKDFNNEADTPDNFQSRRPNTSFCFLDIRSPGLGDTAMYLCATSATAGRDYYNEQFFGPGTRLTVL.

The gene calls are TRBV11-1 and TRBJ2-7; TRBD1 matches at 9 bases. CDR3 size: 15 residues. V dropped 5 bases and J dropped 3; count of bases not matched to a gene: 8. Looked up from germline, CDR1 is SGHAT and CDR2 is FQDESV (reference sequence). Here the CDR3 DNA reads TGTGCCAGCAGCACAGGCCGGGACAGGGACTACGAGCAGTACTTC. It is translated as CASSTGRDRDYEQYF.

There are many counts of this clonotype. The chain couples TRBV20-1 to TRBJ2-7; D might be TRBD1 or TRBD2, each matching 5 bases. V dropped 5 bases and J dropped 6 bases, with 20 bases sitting between them. This CDR3 has 14 amino acids. CDR1 and CDR2 (germline): DFQATT, SNEGSKA (reference sequence). CDR3 DNA sequence: TGCAGTGCTTCGCCGGGGCCAGAACGGGCCGAGCAGTACTTC. Amino acid sequence: CSASPGPERAEQYF.

This clonotype was counted at least ten times. The rearrangement links TRBV2 to TRBJ2-1; no clear D gene. Germline values: CDR1 SNHLY, CDR2 FYNNEI. The CDR3 is 13 amino acids. V lost 6 bases, J lost 2 bases, and 8 bases lay in between. The CDR3 region has the DNA TGTGCCAGCAGGGATGAAGCCTACAATGAGCAGTTCTTC. Protein sequence: CASRDEAYNEQFF.

The chain couples TRBV19 to TRBJ2-1; no definite D call. The CDR3 runs to 12 residues. Per germline, CDR1 LNHDA and CDR2 SQIVND (reference sequence). V was pared by 3 bases and J by 7 bases, with 7 bases between. The CDR3 is CASSMPPNEQFF. Here the CDR3 DNA reads TGTGCCAGTAGTATGCCGCCTAATGAGCAGTTCTTC.